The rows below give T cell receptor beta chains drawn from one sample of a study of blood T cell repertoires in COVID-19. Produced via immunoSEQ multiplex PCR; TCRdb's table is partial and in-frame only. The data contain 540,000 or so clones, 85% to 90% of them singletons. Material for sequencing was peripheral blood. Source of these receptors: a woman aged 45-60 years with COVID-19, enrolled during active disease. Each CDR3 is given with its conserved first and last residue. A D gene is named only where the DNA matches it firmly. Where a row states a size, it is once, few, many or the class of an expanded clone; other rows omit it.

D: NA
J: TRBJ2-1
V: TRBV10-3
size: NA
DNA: TGTGCCATCTGGGGCGCGGGGGCCCCCTACAATGAGCAGTTCTTC
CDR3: CAIWGAGAPYNEQFF

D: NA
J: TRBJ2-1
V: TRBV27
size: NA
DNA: TGTGCCAGCAGCCAGGGGGGCGCAGACAATGAGCAGTTCTTC
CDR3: CASSQGGADNEQFF

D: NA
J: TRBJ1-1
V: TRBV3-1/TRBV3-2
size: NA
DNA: TGTGCCAGCAGCCAAGTTAGCGTCTTAAGTGAAGCTTTCTTT
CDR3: CASSQVSVLSEAFF

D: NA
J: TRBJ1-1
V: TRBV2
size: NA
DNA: TGTGCCAGCAGTGCCAGAGGCGTGGTGAACACTGAAGCTTTCTTT
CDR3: CASSARGVVNTEAFF

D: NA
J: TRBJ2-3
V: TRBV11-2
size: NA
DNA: TGTGCCAGCAGCTTAGGACGAGGAACAGATACGCAGTATTTT
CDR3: CASSLGRGTDTQYF

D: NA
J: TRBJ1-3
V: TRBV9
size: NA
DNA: TGTGCCAGCAGCGTAGAGTCCGGAGGGGGAAACACCATATATTTT
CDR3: CASSVESGGGNTIYF

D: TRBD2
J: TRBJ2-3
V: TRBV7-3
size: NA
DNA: TGTGCCAGCAGCTTTTCCTTAGCGGGGGAGGGCACAGATACGCAGTATTTT
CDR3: CASSFSLAGEGTDTQYF

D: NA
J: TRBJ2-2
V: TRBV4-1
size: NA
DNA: TGCGCCAGCAGCCAACCAGGACTCGCCGGGGAGCTGTTTTTT
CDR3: CASSQPGLAGELFF

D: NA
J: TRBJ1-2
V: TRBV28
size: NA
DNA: TGTGCCAGCAAGAATGGACACTTCTATGGCTACACCTTC
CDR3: CASKNGHFYGYTF

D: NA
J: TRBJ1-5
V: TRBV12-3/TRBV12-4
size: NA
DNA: TGTGCCAGCAGGGGGGGTTTGACCCAGCATTTT
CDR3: CASRGGLTQHF

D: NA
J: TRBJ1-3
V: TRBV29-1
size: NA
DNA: TGCAGCGTTGGAGGAAACGGAAACACCATATATTTT
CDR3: CSVGGNGNTIYF

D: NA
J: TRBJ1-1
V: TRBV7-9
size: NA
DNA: TGTGCCAGCAGCCTTGGACAGCCCAACACTGAAGCTTTCTTT
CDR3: CASSLGQPNTEAFF

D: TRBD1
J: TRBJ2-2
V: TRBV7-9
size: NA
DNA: TGTGCCAGCAGCTTAGTAAGGACAGGGATCACCGGGGAGCTGTTTTTT
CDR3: CASSLVRTGITGELFF

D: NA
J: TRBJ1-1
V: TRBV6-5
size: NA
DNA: TGTGCCAGCAGTTACTCGGGGGGGCACACTGAAGCTTTCTTT
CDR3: CASSYSGGHTEAFF

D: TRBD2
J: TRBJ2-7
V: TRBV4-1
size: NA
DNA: TGCGCCAGCAGCCGGAGCACTAGCGGGGTTTCCTACGAGCAGTACTTC
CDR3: CASSRSTSGVSYEQYF

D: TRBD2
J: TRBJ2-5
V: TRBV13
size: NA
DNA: TGTGCCAGCAGCTTAGAGGGACTAGCGGGGGGTGTCCAAGAGACCCAGTACTTC
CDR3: CASSLEGLAGGVQETQYF

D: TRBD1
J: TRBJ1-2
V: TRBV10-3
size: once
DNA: TGTGCCATCAGTGACTCGGACAGGACCGGTAATGGCTACACCTTC
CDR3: CAISDSDRTGNGYTF

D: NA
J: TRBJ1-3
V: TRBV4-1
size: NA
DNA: TGCGCCAGCAGCGACAGGAGGTCCTCTGGAAACACCATATATTTT
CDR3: CASSDRRSSGNTIYF

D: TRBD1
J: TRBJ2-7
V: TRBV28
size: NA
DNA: TGTGCCAGCAGTGGGGCGGGACAGGGGTGGTACGAGCAGTACTTC
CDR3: CASSGAGQGWYEQYF

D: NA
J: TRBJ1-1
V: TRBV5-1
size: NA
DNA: TGCGCCAGCAGCTCCCTGACAGGGAACACTGAAGCTTTCTTT
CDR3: CASSSLTGNTEAFF

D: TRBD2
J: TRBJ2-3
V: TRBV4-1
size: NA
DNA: TGCGCCAGCAGCCAAGATCTAGCGGGGGGCCGGGATACGCAGTATTTT
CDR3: CASSQDLAGGRDTQYF

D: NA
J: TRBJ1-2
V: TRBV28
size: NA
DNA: TGTGCCAGCAGATCCACAGGGCCCTATGGCTACACCTTC
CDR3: CASRSTGPYGYTF

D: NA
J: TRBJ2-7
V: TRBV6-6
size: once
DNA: TGTGCCAGCAGTTACTTGCCTGACAGGTCCGGCTACGAGCAGTACTTC
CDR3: CASSYLPDRSGYEQYF

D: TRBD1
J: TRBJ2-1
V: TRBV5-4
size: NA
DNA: TGTGCCAGCAGCTTGGACAGGGGGGACAATGAGCAGTTCTTC
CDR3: CASSLDRGDNEQFF

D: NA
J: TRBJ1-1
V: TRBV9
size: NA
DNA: TGTGCCAGCAGCGAAGACGGACAGAACACTGAAGCTTTCTTT
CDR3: CASSEDGQNTEAFF

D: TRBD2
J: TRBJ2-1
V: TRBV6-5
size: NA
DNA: TGTGCCAGCAGGGCCGCAGGGACTAGCTCGGGTGAGCAGTTCTTC
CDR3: CASRAAGTSSGEQFF

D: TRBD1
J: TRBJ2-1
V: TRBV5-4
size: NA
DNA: TGTGCCAGCAGCTTGTATGGGACAGGGCTCAATGAGCAGTTCTTC
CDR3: CASSLYGTGLNEQFF

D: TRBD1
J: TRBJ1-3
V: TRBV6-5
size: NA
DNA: TGTGCCAGCAGTTCAGGGGGGCTCTCTGGAAACACCATATATTTT
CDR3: CASSSGGLSGNTIYF

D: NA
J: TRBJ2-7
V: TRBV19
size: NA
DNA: TGTGCCACTACGGACAGAGGCAACCGTTACGAGCAGTACTTC
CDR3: CATTDRGNRYEQYF

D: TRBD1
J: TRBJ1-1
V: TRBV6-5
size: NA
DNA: TGTGCCAGCAGTTCCGGACAGGGAGTTATGAACACTGAAGCTTTCTTT
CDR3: CASSSGQGVMNTEAFF

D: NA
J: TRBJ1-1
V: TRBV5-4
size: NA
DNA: TGTGCCAGCAGCCCCTTGAGGAACACTGAAGCTTTCTTT
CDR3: CASSPLRNTEAFF

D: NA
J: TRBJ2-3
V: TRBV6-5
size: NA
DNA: TGTGCCAGCAGTTACTCCACAGGGCCAAGCACAGATACGCAGTATTTT
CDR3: CASSYSTGPSTDTQYF

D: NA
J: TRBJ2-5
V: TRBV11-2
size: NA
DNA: TGTGCCAGCGGCAGGGGACAAGAGACCCAGTACTTC
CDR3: CASGRGQETQYF

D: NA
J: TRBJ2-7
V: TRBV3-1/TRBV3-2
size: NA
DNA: TGTGCCAGCAGCCAAACCCGGACAGCAAACTACGAGCAGTACTTC
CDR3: CASSQTRTANYEQYF

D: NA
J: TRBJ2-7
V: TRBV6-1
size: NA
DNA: TGTGCCAGCAGTGATTGGCCAGGGGCCTGGTACGAGCAGTACTTC
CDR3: CASSDWPGAWYEQYF

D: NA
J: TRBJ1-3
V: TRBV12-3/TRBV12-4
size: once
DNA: TGTGCCAGCAGTTTTTGGACAGGAAACACCATATATTTT
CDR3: CASSFWTGNTIYF

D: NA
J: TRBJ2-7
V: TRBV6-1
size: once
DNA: TGTGCCAGCAGTGAAAGGCCGAGGTACTACGAGCAGTACTTC
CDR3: CASSERPRYYEQYF

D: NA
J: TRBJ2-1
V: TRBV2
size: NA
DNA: TGTGCCAGCCAGATCTTGCAATACAATGAGCAGTTCTTC
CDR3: CASQILQYNEQFF

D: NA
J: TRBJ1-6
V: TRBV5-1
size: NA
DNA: TGCGCCAGCAGCCCAGGAAATTCACCCCTCCACTTT
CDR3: CASSPGNSPLHF

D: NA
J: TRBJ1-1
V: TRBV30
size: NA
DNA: TGTGCCTGGGGCCGACAGGATAACACTGAAGCTTTCTTT
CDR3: CAWGRQDNTEAFF

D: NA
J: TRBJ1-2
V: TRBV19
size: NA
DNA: TGTGCCAGTAGCCAGACAGTCAACTATGGCTACACCTTC
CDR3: CASSQTVNYGYTF

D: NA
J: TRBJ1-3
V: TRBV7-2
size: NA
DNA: TGTGCCAGCAGCTGGGGGGGCTCTGGAAACACCATATATTTT
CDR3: CASSWGGSGNTIYF

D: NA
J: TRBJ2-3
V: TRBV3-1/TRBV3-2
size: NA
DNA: TGTGCCAGCAGCCAAGTGTGGGGAGAGGACTCTGGGAGGCTAGGGCAGTATTTT
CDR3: CASSQVWGEDSGRLGQYF

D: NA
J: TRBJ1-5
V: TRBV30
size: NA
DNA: TGTGCCTGGAGTTTAAGGACAGCTTATAGCAATCAGCCCCAGCATTTT
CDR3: CAWSLRTAYSNQPQHF

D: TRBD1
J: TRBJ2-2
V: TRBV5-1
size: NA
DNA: TGCGCCAGCAGCTGGGGGACAGGGCACACCGGGGAGCTGTTTTTT
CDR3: CASSWGTGHTGELFF

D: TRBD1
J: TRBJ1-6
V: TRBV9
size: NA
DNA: TGTGCCAGCAGCCTCGGGACAGGGGGCGCGGAATCACCCCTCCACTTT
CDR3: CASSLGTGGAESPLHF

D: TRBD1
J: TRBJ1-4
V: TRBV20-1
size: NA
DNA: TGCAGTGCTAGTACGACAGGGCCGTATGAAAAACTGTTTTTT
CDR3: CSASTTGPYEKLFF

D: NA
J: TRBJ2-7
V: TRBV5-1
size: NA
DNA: TGCGCCAGCAGCTTGGTAGGGCGGAGGTACGAGCAGTACTTC
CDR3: CASSLVGRRYEQYF